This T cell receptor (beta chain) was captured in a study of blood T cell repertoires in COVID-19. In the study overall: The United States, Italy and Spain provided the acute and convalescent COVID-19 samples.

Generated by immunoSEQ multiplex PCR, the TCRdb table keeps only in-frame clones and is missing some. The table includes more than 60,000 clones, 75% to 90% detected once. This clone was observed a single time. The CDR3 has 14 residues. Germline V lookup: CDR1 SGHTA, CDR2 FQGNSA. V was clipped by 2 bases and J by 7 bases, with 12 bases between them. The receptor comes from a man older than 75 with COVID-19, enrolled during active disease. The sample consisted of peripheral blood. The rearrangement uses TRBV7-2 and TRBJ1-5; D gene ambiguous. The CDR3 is CASSLFRLDQPQHF. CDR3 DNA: TGTGCCAGCAGCTTATTCAGACTTGACCAGCCCCAGCATTTT.